Here is one T cell receptor beta chain with its context. These data originate in a study of T-cell reconstitution after alpha-beta-depleted transplantation in children. Unique molecular identifiers were built into the TCRbeta library. TCRdb reprocessed the PCR reads via MiXCR and lists one record per CDR3 protein. The table lists roughly 500,000 distinct CDR3 sequences, 30% to 35% of them singletons. Trimming pared 1 base from V and 6 bases from J, leaving 12 bases between. Germline CDR1 and CDR2: MNHEY and SVGAGI. The CDR3 sequence is 15 residues long. The genes are TRBV6-5 and TRBJ2-2, with D tentatively TRBD1 (6 bases). The sequencing used PBMCs from the stem cell graft donor, collected from the stem cell graft. The origin of this receptor is a human donor who donated a stem cell graft to a child with aplastic anemia. The CDR3 is CASSYFSGGPGELFF. The CDR3 DNA is TGTGCCAGCAGTTACTTCTCTGGGGGCCCCGGGGAGCTGTTTTTT.